The clone carrying this T cell receptor beta chain was seen once. Germline CDR1 reads MNHEY; CDR2 reads SVGEGT. The CDR3 sequence is 14 residues long. The V end was cut by 6 bases, the J end by 1 base, with 12 bases between. Under the authors' procedure: Estimates of nucleated cell counts were drawn from the amplification of reference gene primers. Assay: immunoSEQ multiplex PCR; the TCRdb copy retains only in-frame clones and omits some. V, J and clone size reflect that table, while D and trimming were determined from the DNA. The sample contains a few hundred thousand clones, about 90% of which appear only once. This sample is part of a study of blood T cell repertoires in COVID-19. Study details: The United States, Italy and Spain supplied acute and convalescent COVID-19 samples. PBMCs, B-cell-depleted T cells, or T cells were the source of the cDNA or gDNA that made up the material.

The sequencing input was peripheral blood. The V and J genes are TRBV6-2 or TRBV6-3 and TRBJ1-1; possibly TRBD1 for D (6 bases). This TCR came from a woman between 45 and 65 years old with acute or convalescent COVID-19. The CDR3 DNA is TGTGCCAGCAGCCCCATGGACAGGAACACTGAAGCTTTCTTT. Translating it yields CASSPMDRNTEAFF.